This T cell receptor beta chain is from a study of cytomegalovirus exposure and HLA in healthy donors. The study ran its PCR with 60 Vbeta and 13 Jbeta primers. Using immunoSEQ multiplex PCR, the repertoire was profiled, and TCRdb retains in-frame clones only, with some absent. The sample includes around 94,000 clones, approximately 71% of them seen just once. In germline, CDR1 is SGHNT, CDR2 YYREEE (reference sequence). CDR3 size: 14 residues. Trimming at V came to 3 bases and at J to 9 bases, leaving 8 bases not matched to a gene. Sequenced: PBMCs. The source of this sequence is a male donor in good health and CMV-seropositive. The chain links TRBV5-4 to TRBJ1-5, with 8 bases identical to TRBD1. CDR3 sequence (DNA): TGTGCCAGCAGCTCAGGGACAGGCCCAGGGCCCCAGCATTTT. It encodes CASSSGTGPGPQHF.